A single sample gave rise to the 17 T cell receptor beta chains below, sequenced in a study of shared clonotypes between healthy human individuals. Sequenced by immunoSEQ multiplex PCR; TCRdb stores in-frame clones only, minus some. This sample yields about 2.4 million clones, of which approximately 93% are seen a single time; roughly 0.36% belongs to the top ten. Sequencing was done on a sample of naive CD4+ T cells from PBMCs. Subset denoted: CD45RA+ positively selected. The receptor set was obtained from a man between 18 and 35 years old in good health. Some clones in this sample may be carry-over from other donors' samples.

This chain joins TRBV15 and TRBJ1-1, with D perhaps TRBD1 (5 bases). The CDR3 contains 16 residues. V was trimmed by 5 bases and J by 3 bases, leaving 19 bases between them. The germline V gene encodes CDR1 LNHNV and CDR2 YYDKDF (reference sequence). The CDR3 here is CATSLYLGQGDTEAFF. The CDR3 bases are TGTGCCACCAGCCTGTACCTGGGGCAGGGAGACACTGAAGCTTTCTTT.

This clone was counted a single time. V is TRBV4-3 and J is TRBJ1-1, with D unclear. This CDR3 contains 15 residues. Trimming removed 3 bases from V and 5 bases from J, with 16 bases in between. Germline CDR1 is LGHNA and CDR2 is YSLEER. The CDR3 region is CASSHGPPLRTEAFF. Written as DNA, the CDR3 is TGCGCCAGCAGCCATGGACCCCCATTGAGGACTGAAGCTTTCTTT.

The gene calls are TRBV9 and TRBJ1-3; D is unclear. Trimming took off 0 bases at V and 1 base at J, with 14 bases between the two ends. This CDR3 is built from 17 residues. Germline V gene data show CDR1 as SGDLS and CDR2 as YYNGEE. The chain's CDR3 is CASSVDPEPVSGNTIYF. CDR3 DNA sequence: TGTGCCAGCAGCGTAGATCCGGAGCCGGTTTCTGGAAACACCATATATTTT.

V usage is TRBV7-9 and J usage is TRBJ2-5; TRBD2 is a possible D gene (5 bases). Between the trimmed V and J ends, which lost 5 bases and 4 bases, there was a span of 17 bases. The CDR3 contains 15 residues. Germline values: CDR1 SEHNR, CDR2 FQNEAQ (reference sequence). CDR3 coding DNA: TGTGCCAGCAGCCGGACTCCGGGGTTTGGAGAGACCCAGTACTTC. This sequence encodes CASSRTPGFGETQYF.

The chain uses TRBV5-1 and TRBJ1-2; D gene ambiguous. V lost 0 bases to trimming and J lost 4 bases, with 13 bases between them. The CDR3 has 15 residues. In germline, CDR1 is SGHRS, CDR2 YFSETQ. As DNA, the CDR3 is TGCGCCAGCAGCTTGGGGACCATCATAGGCTATGGCTACACCTTC. Amino acid sequence: CASSLGTIIGYGYTF.

J is TRBJ2-1 and V is TRBV7-2; TRBD2 matches at 8 bases. The length of the CDR3 is 15 residues. The germline V gene has CDR1 SGHTA and CDR2 FQGNSA. The J segment lost 6 bases and the V segment lost 7 bases, leaving 11 bases of the junction unmatched. The CDR3 loop is CASNIGASGFNEQFF. In nucleotides, the CDR3 is TGTGCCAGCAACATCGGGGCTAGCGGGTTCAATGAGCAGTTCTTC.

This clone was observed a single time. This chain links TRBV6-4 with TRBJ2-2; no clear D gene. The V end was cut by 1 base, the J end by 6 bases, with 6 bases between. This CDR3 has 13 residues. Germline V gene sequence: CDR1 MRHNA, CDR2 SNTAGT. The CDR3, as DNA: TGTGCCAGCAGTGACTTCCCCCCCGGGGAGCTGTTTTTT. The encoded protein is CASSDFPPGELFF.

The chain employs TRBV28 and TRBJ1-2; D may be TRBD1 (5 bases). V was trimmed by 8 bases and J by 5 bases, leaving 24 bases between them. Germline CDR1 is MDHEN and CDR2 is SYDVKM. The CDR3 has 16 residues. CDR3 loop: CASATGGTGDPYGYTF. DNA of the CDR3: TGTGCCAGCGCCACTGGAGGAACAGGTGACCCTTATGGCTACACCTTC.

Note on this clone: An end of the junction does not agree with germline; a read error may underlie this. The chain recombines TRBV28 with TRBJ1-1; 11 nucleotides match TRBD1. Germline V gene data show CDR1 as MDHEN and CDR2 as SYDVKM. The length of the CDR3 is 12 residues. Here the CDR3 DNA reads TGTGCCAGCAGCATTCCGGGACAGGGGGTCCGCTTT. This gives the protein CASSIPGQGVRF. The full variable domain, with the rest looked up from reference TRBV28 and TRBJ1-1, is DVKVTQSSRYLVKRTGEKVFLECVQDMDHENMFWYRQDPGLGLRLIYFSYDVKMKEKGDIPEGYSVSREKKERFSLILESASTNQTSMYLCASSIPGQGVRFGQGTRLTVV.

The rearrangement links TRBV29-1 to TRBJ2-1; D not certain. The CDR3 consists of 12 residues. CDR1 is SQVTM and CDR2 is ANQGSEA in the germline V gene. The V gene lost 7 bases and the J gene lost 4 bases, with 11 bases spanning the gap. In nucleotides, the CDR3 is TGCAGCGGGATCTCCCTATACAATGAGCAGTTCTTC. It yields the protein CSGISLYNEQFF.

This clone occurred once. Here the CDR3 DNA reads TGTGCCAGCTCACCACTAGACACCGTCTATGGCTACACCTTC. Its translation is CASSPLDTVYGYTF. The chain employs TRBV18 and TRBJ1-2, with D unresolved. This CDR3 spans 14 amino acids. Germline CDR1 and CDR2: KGHSH and LQKENI. V gave up 1 base and J gave up 4 bases, with 10 bases separating them.

The chain couples TRBV6-1 to TRBJ1-4; maybe TRBD1 (5 bases). V was trimmed by 3 bases and J by 1 base, leaving 24 bases between them. The CDR3 spans 20 residues. Germline CDR1 reads MNHNS; CDR2 reads SASEGT. CDR3 in DNA: TGTGCCAGCAGTGAGCTAGCAACGGGAGGGGCCGGCGGAACTAATGAAAAACTGTTTTTT. Its translation: CASSELATGGAGGTNEKLFF.

This sequence joins TRBV6-1 and TRBJ2-3; 7 nucleotides match TRBD2. In germline, CDR1 is MNHNS, CDR2 SASEGT. V was pared by 8 bases and J by 0 bases, with 5 bases of the junction left unmatched. The CDR3 loop spans 14 amino acids. The CDR3 sequence is CASDRAGSTDTQYF. The CDR3 DNA follows: TGTGCCAGCGACCGAGCGGGAAGCACAGATACGCAGTATTTT.

This clone was counted only a few times. The chain employs TRBV29-1 and TRBJ1-1; 9 bases line up with TRBD1. Trimming cost V 3 bases and J 3 bases; bases outside gene matches: 5. Per the germline V gene, CDR1 is SQVTM and CDR2 is ANQGSEA. The CDR3 is 14 residues long. CDR3 DNA: TGCAGCGTTGAGTCCCGGACAGGGGACACTGAAGCTTTCTTT. Amino acid sequence: CSVESRTGDTEAFF.

This clone was picked up one time. Other DNA sequences in this sample translate to the same CDR3. V is TRBV5-1 and J is TRBJ2-6; D perhaps matches TRBD2 (6 bases). Per germline, CDR1 SGHRS and CDR2 YFSETQ. The V and J ends lost 4 bases and 0 bases respectively, with 8 bases between them. The CDR3 loop spans 15 amino acids. The CDR3 here is CASSPGSSGANVLTF. In DNA form, the CDR3 reads TGCGCCAGCAGCCCCGGGAGCTCTGGGGCCAACGTCCTGACTTTC.

This clone was recorded only once. The same CDR3 arises from other DNA sequences in this sample as well. The V call is TRBV2, the J call TRBJ2-5; TRBD2 is a possible D gene (6 bases). The germline V and J ends were trimmed by 6 bases and 4 bases, with 12 bases remaining between them. Germline V gene sequence: CDR1 SNHLY, CDR2 FYNNEI. CDR3 length equals 13 residues. As DNA, the CDR3 is TGTGCCAGCAGCGGTCGGGGAGGAGAGACCCAGTACTTC. Its translation is CASSGRGGETQYF.

V usage is TRBV6-5 and J usage is TRBJ1-1; D might be TRBD1 (5 bases). V lost 7 bases to trimming and J lost 0 bases, with 12 bases between them. Germline-derived CDR1 and CDR2 are MNHEY and SVGAGI. The CDR3 sequence is 14 residues long. The CDR3 nucleotides read TGTGCCAGCACCCAGCGGGGGTTGAACACTGAAGCTTTCTTT. Translating gives CASTQRGLNTEAFF.